The entry that follows covers one T cell receptor beta chain sequence. What it recognizes is unknown. 60 Vbeta and 13 Jbeta primers were used in PCR. Clones were read by immunoSEQ multiplex PCR, and TCRdb kept only the in-frame ones, dropping some. The sample records approximately 130,000 clones, around 81% being singletons. This record comes from a study of cytomegalovirus exposure and HLA in healthy donors. Findings and limits, study-wide: Later analysis identified 16,000 or so TCR beta sequences associated with HLA alleles, using a false discovery rate threshold of 0.05. The number of N-insertions in an Asian-associated ancestry cluster was reportedly below the 666-donor mean in a later analysis. The HLA-A and HLA-B alleles of most subjects were reportedly predicted accurately from TCR beta sequences.

The CDR3 runs 14 residues. Germline CDR1 and CDR2: LGHNA and YNFKEQ. The trim removed 0 bases at V and 8 bases at J, leaving 3 bases unmatched. This sequence originates from a woman aged 35 to 49 in good health and CMV-seronegative. The J gene is TRBJ1-1, the V gene TRBV4-2, with 10 bases lining up with TRBD1. Source material: PBMCs. CDR3 coding DNA: TGTGCCAGCAGCCAAGATGGGACAGGGGCAGAAGCTTTCTTT. This encodes CASSQDGTGAEAFF.